This record looks at one T cell receptor (beta chain) sequence and its context. No antigen is known for it. With UMI labels, 5' RACE was used to prepare the TRB cDNA libraries. TCRdb processed the 5' RACE reads again and assigns one entry to each CDR3 protein, with no DNA. The sample has about 60,000 distinct CDR3 sequences. This record comes from a study of CXCR3-negative and CXCR3-positive naive CD8 T cells. Study-level findings and limits: Higher TRB CDR3 hydrophobicity marked CXCR3-positive naive cells relative to CXCR3-negative naive cells.

Naive CD8+ T cells had a CD45RO-CCR7+CD27+CD95- phenotype. The CDR3 totals 12 residues. From germline, CDR1 is SEHNR and CDR2 FQNEAQ (reference sequence). Sequenced input: naive CXCR3+ CD8+ T cells from blood. The subset was: CD45RO-CCR7+CD27+CD95- naive CD8+ T cells expressing CXCR3 (TNR3+). This receptor was identified in a human donor in good health. Some clones in this sample may be carry-over from other donors' samples. The chain links TRBV7-9 to TRBJ2-1. The CDR3 protein is CASSLYDNEQFF.